The next 27 T cell receptor beta chains were all read from a single sample in a study of T cell clonality in common variable immunodeficiency. Sequenced by immunoSEQ multiplex PCR; TCRdb stores in-frame clones only, minus some. The record shows about 64,000 clones for this sample, with no singletons present. Sample: peripheral blood mononuclear cells. These receptors were obtained from a person between 18 and 75 years old in good health.

This clone has a count of ten or more. The read falls 3 residues short of the CDR3 end, and the missing part is taken from the germline J gene. V is TRBV2 and J is TRBJ2-1, with 9 bases aligning to TRBD1. The CDR3 spans 12 residues. The germline gives CDR1 SNHLY, CDR2 FYNNEI. V lost 6 bases, J lost 9 bases, and 3 bases stayed unmatched. The sequenced part of the CDR3 DNA is TGTGCCAGCAGGGCGGACAGGGGTGAG. It specifies CASRADRGE. The complete CDR3 sequence is CASRADRGEQFF. The whole variable domain, filled in from reference TRBV2 and TRBJ2-1, reads EPEVTQTPSHQVTQMGQEVILRCVPISNHLYFYWYRQILGQKVEFLVSFYNNEISEKSEIFDDQFSVERPDGSNFTLKIRSTKLEDSAMYFCASRADRGEQFFGPGTRLTVL.

This clone was seen repeatedly, ten times or more. Read coverage stops 3 residues before the CDR3 terminus; the germline J gene supplies the remainder. The chain employs TRBV6-1 and TRBJ2-2; D is unclear. V dropped 2 bases and J dropped 2 bases, with 9 bases sitting between them. Per the germline V gene, CDR1 is MNHNS and CDR2 is SASEGT. CDR3 size: 15 residues. CDR3 region: CASSEHLANTGELFF. CDR3 bases read: TGTGCCAGCAGTGAACACCTGGCCAACACCGGGGAG.

This clone was recorded at least ten times. The read ends 3 residues before the CDR3 terminus; that terminus is restored from the germline J gene. The chain joins TRBV19 to TRBJ2-7, with TRBD2 matching over 7 bases. From germline, CDR1 is LNHDA and CDR2 SQIVND (reference sequence). Trimming at V came to 3 bases and at J to 2 bases, leaving 7 bases not matched to a gene. The CDR3 has 15 amino acids. CDR3 sequence: CASSIAGDPAYEQYF. CDR3 DNA (partial): TGTGCCAGTAGTATTGCGGGAGACCCGGCCTACGAG.

This clone was recorded many times. The CDR3 end falls 3 residues outside the read, so it is completed with the germline J gene. The J gene is TRBJ2-1, the V gene TRBV19, with D possibly being TRBD2 (5 bases). CDR3 size: 16 residues. V lost 5 bases and J 1 base, leaving 15 bases between the germline ends. From germline, CDR1 is LNHDA and CDR2 SQIVND (reference sequence). The CDR3 sequence: CASSALSGLSYNEQFF. The covered CDR3 bases are TGTGCCAGTAGTGCCTTAAGCGGTCTTTCCTACAATGAG.

This clone was found many times. The read stops 3 residues short of the end of the CDR3; the missing end is completed from the germline J gene. The gene calls are TRBV11-3 and TRBJ2-3; D is possibly TRBD2 (5 bases). Germline V CDR1 and CDR2: SGHNT, YENEEA. The CDR3 has 12 residues. Trimming took off 5 bases at V and 5 bases at J, with 8 bases between the two ends. The CDR3 protein is CASSDRGDTQYF. The sequenced part of the CDR3 DNA is TGTGCCAGCAGCGACCGGGGAGATACG.

In this sample, this clone turned up many times. The DNA ends 3 residues before the CDR3 does, and the rest of the CDR3 is filled in from the germline J gene. This sequence joins TRBV5-1 and TRBJ1-1; D possibly corresponds to TRBD1 (5 bases). This CDR3 contains 13 residues. Germline values: CDR1 SGHRS, CDR2 YFSETQ. Trimming took 2 bases from V and 4 from J, leaving 9 bases between them. The CDR3 here is CASSFSRVTEAFF. Incomplete CDR3 DNA: TGCGCCAGCAGCTTTTCCAGGGTCACTGAA.

This clone has ten or more counts. Sequencing ends 3 residues short of the CDR3 end; the germline J gene provides the rest. The rearrangement joins TRBV5-1 to TRBJ2-5; 9 bases fit TRBD1. V was clipped by 7 bases and J by 2 bases; unmatched bases: 9. Germline lookup yields CDR1 SGHRS and CDR2 YFSETQ. There are 15 residues in the CDR3. The CDR3 bases that were read are TGCGCCAGCCATCCGGGACAGGGACAGCAAGAGACC. This codes for CASHPGQGQQET. Given in full, the CDR3 is CASHPGQGQQETQYF. Variable domain in full (rest from reference TRBV5-1 and TRBJ2-5): KAGVTQTPRYLIKTRGQQVTLSCSPISGHRSVSWYQQTPGQGLQFLFEYFSETQRNKGNFPGRFSGRQFSNSRSEMNVSTLELGDSALYLCASHPGQGQQETQYFGPGTRLLVL.

This clone has a count of ten or more. The CDR3 end is not reached by the read, which stops 3 residues before it; the germline J gene fills it in. The chain joins TRBV19 to TRBJ1-3; possibly TRBD1 for D (5 bases). The CDR3 consists of 17 residues. Looked up from germline, CDR1 is LNHDA and CDR2 is SQIVND (reference sequence). Trimming stripped 8 bases from V and 2 bases from J, with 22 bases between. CDR3 DNA (partial): TGTGCCAGTGGTGCAGGGTATTCTGCGGAGGCTGGAAACACC. As protein: CASGAGYSAEAGNT. The whole CDR3 protein reads CASGAGYSAEAGNTIYF.

The table lists this clone with many counts. Sequencing ends 3 residues short of the CDR3 end; the germline J gene provides the rest. This chain connects TRBV7-3 to TRBJ1-5; tentative D call: TRBD1 (5 bases). The V end was cut by 9 bases, the J end by 6 bases, with 18 bases between. The CDR3 is 14 residues long. Germline V gene sequence: CDR1 SGHTA, CDR2 FQGTGA. This CDR3 is CARSLRGIGQPQHF. The sequenced CDR3 bases are TGTGCCAGGTCCCTACGGGGGATAGGTCAGCCC.

This clone was observed many times. The CDR3 end falls 3 residues outside the read, so it is completed with the germline J gene. The chain is built from TRBV28 and TRBJ1-5; 10 positions agree with TRBD1. V lost 10 bases and J lost 3; bases outside the gene matches: 6. CDR1 and CDR2 from the germline V gene are MDHEN and SYDVKM. CDR3 length: 14 amino acids. Partial CDR3 DNA: TGTGCCACAAAGACAGGGGGCTCCAATCAGCCC. Translation gives CATKTGGSNQP. The full CDR3 protein reads CATKTGGSNQPQHF.

This clone showed up many times. The read falls 3 residues short of the CDR3 end, and the missing part is taken from the germline J gene. V gene TRBV9 combines with J gene TRBJ2-1; 9 bases agree with TRBD2. The CDR3 spans 16 residues. Germline V lookup: CDR1 SGDLS, CDR2 YYNGEE. Germline trimming cut 0 bases from V and 3 bases from J; bases unmatched to any gene: 4. The CDR3 here is CASSVVAGGLYNEQFF. Partial CDR3 DNA: TGTGCCAGCAGCGTAGTCGCGGGAGGGCTCTACAATGAG.

At least ten counts were recorded for this clone. The read ends 3 residues early relative to the CDR3; the germline J gene fills the gap. The chain uses TRBV20-1 and TRBJ2-3; 7 positions match TRBD2. The CDR3 totals 15 residues. CDR1 is DFQATT, CDR2 SNEGSKA, per germline (reference sequence). The ends lost 5 bases at V and 2 bases at J; junction bases unmatched: 10. The CDR3 bases that were read are TGCAGTGCTTACGGACTAGGGAAAGACACAGATACG. Translating it yields CSAYGLGKDTDT. The entire CDR3 protein is CSAYGLGKDTDTQYF.

This clone was seen at least ten times. The read terminates 3 residues ahead of where the CDR3 ends, so the germline J gene completes it. The rearrangement links TRBV5-1 to TRBJ2-5, with 9 bases matching TRBD1. Germline CDR1 is SGHRS and CDR2 is YFSETQ. The V segment lost 4 bases and the J segment 5 bases; nucleotides outside the gene matches: 12. The CDR3 spans 16 residues. Incomplete CDR3 DNA: TGCGCCAGCAGCGGAACCGGGACAGGGATATCGGAGACC. Amino acid sequence: CASSGTGTGISET. The whole CDR3 sequence is CASSGTGTGISETQYF. Full variable domain (outside the CDR3, taken from reference TRBV5-1 and TRBJ2-5): KAGVTQTPRYLIKTRGQQVTLSCSPISGHRSVSWYQQTPGQGLQFLFEYFSETQRNKGNFPGRFSGRQFSNSRSEMNVSTLELGDSALYLCASSGTGTGISETQYFGPGTRLLVL.

This clone was observed many times. The read is 3 residues too short to cover the CDR3 end, so that end is filled in from the germline J gene. The chain has TRBV2 and TRBJ2-7; TRBD1 or TRBD2 may be the D gene (6 bases each). This CDR3 spans 13 amino acids. Germline V gene data show CDR1 as SNHLY and CDR2 as FYNNEI. The germline V and J ends were trimmed by 7 bases and 3 bases, with 13 bases remaining between them. Partial CDR3 DNA: TGTGCCAGCAAGGAAGGAGGGGGCTACGAG. Translated, it gives CASKEGGGYE. The entire CDR3 sequence reads CASKEGGGYEQYF.

Many counts were recorded for this clone. The CDR3 end lies 3 residues beyond the end of the read and is filled in from the germline J gene. The chain uses TRBV30 and TRBJ1-1, with unresolved D. CDR1 GTSNPN and CDR2 SVGIG come from the germline V gene (reference sequence). This CDR3 contains 14 residues. The CDR3 bases that were read are TGTGCCTGGAGTGTTGAGGGTTTGCTTAGAGAA. Translating gives CAWSVEGLLRE. The entire CDR3 protein reads CAWSVEGLLREAFF.

Concerning this clone: The DNA ends 3 residues before the CDR3 does, and the rest of the CDR3 is filled in from the germline J gene. The V and J genes are TRBV7-4 and TRBJ1-2; D is unclear. The germline gives CDR1 SGHVT, CDR2 SQSDAQ. This CDR3 comprises 12 residues. CDR3 DNA, as far as it was read: TGTGCCAGCAGCTTCCCCCGAACTGAC. This gives the protein CASSFPRTD. The CDR3 in full is CASSFPRTDYTF.

Worth noting for this clone: The CDR3 end is not reached by the read, which stops 3 residues before it; the germline J gene fills it in. This chain uses TRBV18 with TRBJ2-7, with TRBD1 identical over 7 bases. Germline V gene data show CDR1 as KGHSH and CDR2 as LQKENI. The trim removed 2 bases at V and 3 bases at J, leaving 1 base unmatched. There are 13 residues in the CDR3. The CDR3 DNA, read in part, is TGTGCCAGCTCACCAAGGGACAGCTACGAG. As protein: CASSPRDSYE. Given in full, the CDR3 is CASSPRDSYEQYF.

Of note for this clone: The read gets to within 3 residues of the CDR3 end, and the germline J gene fills in the rest. This chain links TRBV19 with TRBJ2-3; 9 nucleotides line up with TRBD1. CDR3 length equals 18 residues. V gave up 5 bases and J gave up 1 base; unmatched junction bases: 13. Germline values: CDR1 LNHDA, CDR2 SQIVND (reference sequence). CDR3 DNA (partial): TGTGCCAGTAGTGAATGGCCGGGACAGGGTCGGGGCACAGATACG. Residues: CASSEWPGQGRGTDT. The whole CDR3 region reads CASSEWPGQGRGTDTQYF. Drawing the rest from reference TRBV19 and TRBJ2-3, the complete variable domain is DGGITQSPKYLFRKEGQNVTLSCEQNLNHDAMYWYRQDPGQGLRLIYYSQIVNDFQKGDIAEGYSVSREKKESFPLTVTSAQKNPTAFYLCASSEWPGQGRGTDTQYFGPGTRLTVL.

On this clone itself: The read ends 3 residues shy of where the CDR3 ends; the end is completed using the germline J gene. This same CDR3 is encoded by further DNA sequences in the sample. The rearrangement uses TRBV5-4 and TRBJ2-5, with D possibly being TRBD1 (5 bases). V lost 2 bases to trimming and J lost 1 base, with 12 bases between them. Germline values: CDR1 SGHNT, CDR2 YYREEE (reference sequence). The CDR3 has 15 amino acids. CDR3 region: CASSLGARAQETQYF. The CDR3 bases that were read are TGTGCCAGCAGCTTAGGGGCCAGGGCCCAAGAGACC.

This clone was observed at least ten times. With the read ending 3 residues before the CDR3 end, the germline J gene is used to fill in that end. The chain has TRBV20-1 and TRBJ2-2, with 9 bases fitting TRBD1. This CDR3 spans 15 amino acids. Germline CDR1 and CDR2: DFQATT and SNEGSKA (reference sequence). V was pared by 6 bases and J by 0 bases, with 5 bases of the junction left unmatched. CDR3 DNA (partial): TGCAGTGCGACACAGGGGGCCCCGAACACCGGGGAG. Translation: CSATQGAPNTGE. The CDR3, in full, reads CSATQGAPNTGELFF.

This clone was picked up a small number of times. The CDR3 extends 3 residues past the end of the read, so its final part is completed from the germline J gene. The chain has TRBV20-1 and TRBJ2-7; unclear D gene. V shed 6 bases and J shed 5 bases, with 20 bases lying between them. The CDR3 is 14 residues long. Germline V gene lookup returns CDR1 DFQATT and CDR2 SNEGSKA (reference sequence). CDR3 protein: CSAARQALTHEQYF. CDR3 DNA (partial): TGCAGTGCCGCGCGCCAGGCTCTAACCCACGAG.

Turning to this clone: The read is 3 residues too short to cover the CDR3 end, so that end is filled in from the germline J gene. The chain is built from TRBV11-2 and TRBJ1-5; D gene uncertain. This CDR3 has 15 residues. V lost 3 bases to trimming and J lost 0 bases, with 9 bases between them. The germline V gene has CDR1 SGHAT and CDR2 FQNNGV. This chain's CDR3 is CASSLGRYSNQPQHF. CDR3 DNA, as far as it was read: TGTGCCAGCAGCTTGGGCAGGTATAGCAATCAGCCC.

The table lists this clone with many counts. The CDR3 end falls 3 residues outside the read, so it is completed with the germline J gene. This chain connects TRBV2 to TRBJ1-3; no definite D call. Looked up from germline, CDR1 is SNHLY and CDR2 is FYNNEI. The V end was cut by 1 base, the J end by 4 bases, with 11 bases between. This CDR3 comprises 15 residues. CDR3 protein: CASSEDGRVGNTIYF. The DNA read from the CDR3 is TGTGCCAGCAGTGAAGATGGTAGGGTCGGAAACACC. Based on the CDR3 plus reference TRBV2 and TRBJ1-3, the full variable domain is EPEVTQTPSHQVTQMGQEVILRCVPISNHLYFYWYRQILGQKVEFLVSFYNNEISEKSEIFDDQFSVERPDGSNFTLKIRSTKLEDSAMYFCASSEDGRVGNTIYFGEGSWLTVV.

This clone has just a few counts. The read ends 3 residues before the CDR3 terminus; that terminus is restored from the germline J gene. The genes are TRBV18 and TRBJ2-4; 11 bases match TRBD1. The CDR3 is made up of 16 amino acids. Germline CDR1 reads KGHSH; CDR2 reads LQKENI. The sequenced part of the CDR3 DNA is TGTGCCAGCTCACCAGGGAGGACAGGGGGCGCCCCGGGT. It specifies CASSPGRTGGAPG. The CDR3 in its entirety is CASSPGRTGGAPGQYF. Full variable domain (outside the CDR3, taken from reference TRBV18 and TRBJ2-4): NAGVMQNPRHLVRRRGQEARLRCSPMKGHSHVYWYRQLPEEGLKFMVYLQKENIIDESGMPKERFSAEFPKEGPSILRIQQVVRGDSAAYFCASSPGRTGGAPGQYFGAGTRLSVL.

This clone was observed at least ten times. The read terminates 3 residues before the CDR3 end, so the remaining end is supplied by the germline J gene. J is TRBJ1-1 and V is TRBV5-1; 8 bases fit TRBD1. CDR3 length: 16 residues. Germline V CDR1 and CDR2: SGHRS, YFSETQ. V dropped 4 bases and J dropped 2; count of bases not matched to a gene: 10. The DNA read from the CDR3 is TGCGCCAGCAGCCTTCAGGGGGCAGCGTTCAACACTGAA. This codes for CASSLQGAAFNTE. In full, the CDR3 reads CASSLQGAAFNTEAFF.

This clone was found many times. The CDR3 end is not reached by the read, which stops 3 residues before it; the germline J gene fills it in. The chain has TRBV19 and TRBJ2-7, with 7 bases aligning to TRBD1. This CDR3 has 15 amino acids. Germline values: CDR1 LNHDA, CDR2 SQIVND (reference sequence). Losses at the gene ends were 6 bases for V and 3 bases for J; bases not matched to a gene: 11. The DNA read from the CDR3 is TGTGCCAGTAGGACCACAGGGGACCCAGACTACGAG. Translating it yields CASRTTGDPDYE. The full CDR3 protein is CASRTTGDPDYEQYF. Complete variable domain (other parts from reference TRBV19 and TRBJ2-7): DGGITQSPKYLFRKEGQNVTLSCEQNLNHDAMYWYRQDPGQGLRLIYYSQIVNDFQKGDIAEGYSVSREKKESFPLTVTSAQKNPTAFYLCASRTTGDPDYEQYFGPGTRLTVT.

This clone was counted many times. The CDR3 end falls 3 residues outside the read, so it is completed with the germline J gene. The rearrangement joins TRBV2 to TRBJ2-5, with TRBD1 as a possible D gene (5 bases). The CDR3 is 14 amino acids. The V gene's germline CDR1 is SNHLY and CDR2 FYNNEI. Between the trimmed V and J ends, which lost 1 base and 7 bases, there was a span of 13 bases. The DNA read from the CDR3 is TGTGCCAGCAGTGAAGGACAGACTCCTACGACC. Translation gives CASSEGQTPTT. The complete CDR3 protein is CASSEGQTPTTQYF.